This T cell receptor beta chain stems from a study of vaccination effects on CD4 cells after COVID-19. About this clone: Its antigen remains unknown.

Produced via immunoSEQ multiplex PCR; TCRdb's table is partial and in-frame only. Of almost 40,000 clones listed, 82% are singletons. Looked up from germline, CDR1 is LGHDT and CDR2 is YNNKEL (reference sequence). Between the trimmed V and J ends, which lost 1 base and 6 bases, there was a span of 8 bases. CDR3 size: 13 residues. Following culture for around 9 days, CD4+ T cells were isolated. The sequence was collected from a human donor who received a COVID-19 vaccine. Sequencing used CD4+ T cells from PBMCs cultured without peptide, obtained before COVID-19 vaccination. J is TRBJ2-3 and V is TRBV3-1 (or the pseudogene TRBV3-2); D possibly corresponds to TRBD2 (6 bases). CDR3 nucleotides: TGTGCCAGCAGCCAAGCCGGAGGGGATACGCAGTATTTT. Translation: CASSQAGGDTQYF.